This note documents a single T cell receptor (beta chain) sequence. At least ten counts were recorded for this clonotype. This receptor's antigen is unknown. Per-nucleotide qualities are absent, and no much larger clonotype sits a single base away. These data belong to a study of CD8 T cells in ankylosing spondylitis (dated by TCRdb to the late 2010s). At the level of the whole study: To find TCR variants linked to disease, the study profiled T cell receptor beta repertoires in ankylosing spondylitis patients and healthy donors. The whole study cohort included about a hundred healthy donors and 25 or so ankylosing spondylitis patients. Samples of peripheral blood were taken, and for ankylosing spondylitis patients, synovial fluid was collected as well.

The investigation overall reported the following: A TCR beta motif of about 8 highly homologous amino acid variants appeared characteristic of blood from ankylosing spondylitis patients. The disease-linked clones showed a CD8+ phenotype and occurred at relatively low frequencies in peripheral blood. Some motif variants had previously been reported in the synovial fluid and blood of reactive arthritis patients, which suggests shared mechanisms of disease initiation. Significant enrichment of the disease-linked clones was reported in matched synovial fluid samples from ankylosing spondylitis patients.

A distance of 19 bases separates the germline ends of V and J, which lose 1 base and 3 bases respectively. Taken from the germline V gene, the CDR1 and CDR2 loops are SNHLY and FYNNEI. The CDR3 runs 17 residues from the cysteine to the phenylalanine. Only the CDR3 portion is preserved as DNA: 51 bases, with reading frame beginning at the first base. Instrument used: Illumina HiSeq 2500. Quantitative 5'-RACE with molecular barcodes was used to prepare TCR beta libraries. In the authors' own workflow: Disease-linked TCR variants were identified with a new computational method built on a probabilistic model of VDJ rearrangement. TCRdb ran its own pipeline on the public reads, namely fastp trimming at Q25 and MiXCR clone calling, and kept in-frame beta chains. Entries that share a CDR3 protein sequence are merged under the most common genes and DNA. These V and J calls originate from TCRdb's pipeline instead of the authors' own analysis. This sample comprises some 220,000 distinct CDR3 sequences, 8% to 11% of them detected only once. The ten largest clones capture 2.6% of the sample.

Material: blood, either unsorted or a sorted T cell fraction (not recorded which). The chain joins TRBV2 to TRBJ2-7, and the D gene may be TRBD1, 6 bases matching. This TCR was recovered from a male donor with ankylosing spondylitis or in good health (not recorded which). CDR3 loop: CASSEGPTGVVFYEQYF. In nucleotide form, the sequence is TGTGCCAGCAGTGAAGGGCCGACAGGAGTCGTCTTCTACGAGCAGTACTTC. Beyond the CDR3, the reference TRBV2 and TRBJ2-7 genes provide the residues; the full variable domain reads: EPEVTQTPSHQVTQMGQEVILRCVPISNHLYFYWYRQILGQKVEFLVSFYNNEISEKSEIFDDQFSVERPDGSNFTLKIRSTKLEDSAMYFCASSEGPTGVVFYEQYFGPGTRLTVT.